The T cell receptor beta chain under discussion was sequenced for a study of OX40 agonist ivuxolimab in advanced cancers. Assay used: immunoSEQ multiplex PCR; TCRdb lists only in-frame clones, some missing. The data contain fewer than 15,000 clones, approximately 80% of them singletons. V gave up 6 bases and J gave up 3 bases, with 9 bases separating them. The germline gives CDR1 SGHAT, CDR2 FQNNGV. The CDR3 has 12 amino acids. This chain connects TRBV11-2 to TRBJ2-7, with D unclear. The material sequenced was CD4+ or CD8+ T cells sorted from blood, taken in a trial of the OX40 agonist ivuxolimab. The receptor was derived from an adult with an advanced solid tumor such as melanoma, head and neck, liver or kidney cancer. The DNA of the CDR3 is TGTGCCAGCAGTGATTTAAACTACGAGCAGTACTTC. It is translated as CASSDLNYEQYF.